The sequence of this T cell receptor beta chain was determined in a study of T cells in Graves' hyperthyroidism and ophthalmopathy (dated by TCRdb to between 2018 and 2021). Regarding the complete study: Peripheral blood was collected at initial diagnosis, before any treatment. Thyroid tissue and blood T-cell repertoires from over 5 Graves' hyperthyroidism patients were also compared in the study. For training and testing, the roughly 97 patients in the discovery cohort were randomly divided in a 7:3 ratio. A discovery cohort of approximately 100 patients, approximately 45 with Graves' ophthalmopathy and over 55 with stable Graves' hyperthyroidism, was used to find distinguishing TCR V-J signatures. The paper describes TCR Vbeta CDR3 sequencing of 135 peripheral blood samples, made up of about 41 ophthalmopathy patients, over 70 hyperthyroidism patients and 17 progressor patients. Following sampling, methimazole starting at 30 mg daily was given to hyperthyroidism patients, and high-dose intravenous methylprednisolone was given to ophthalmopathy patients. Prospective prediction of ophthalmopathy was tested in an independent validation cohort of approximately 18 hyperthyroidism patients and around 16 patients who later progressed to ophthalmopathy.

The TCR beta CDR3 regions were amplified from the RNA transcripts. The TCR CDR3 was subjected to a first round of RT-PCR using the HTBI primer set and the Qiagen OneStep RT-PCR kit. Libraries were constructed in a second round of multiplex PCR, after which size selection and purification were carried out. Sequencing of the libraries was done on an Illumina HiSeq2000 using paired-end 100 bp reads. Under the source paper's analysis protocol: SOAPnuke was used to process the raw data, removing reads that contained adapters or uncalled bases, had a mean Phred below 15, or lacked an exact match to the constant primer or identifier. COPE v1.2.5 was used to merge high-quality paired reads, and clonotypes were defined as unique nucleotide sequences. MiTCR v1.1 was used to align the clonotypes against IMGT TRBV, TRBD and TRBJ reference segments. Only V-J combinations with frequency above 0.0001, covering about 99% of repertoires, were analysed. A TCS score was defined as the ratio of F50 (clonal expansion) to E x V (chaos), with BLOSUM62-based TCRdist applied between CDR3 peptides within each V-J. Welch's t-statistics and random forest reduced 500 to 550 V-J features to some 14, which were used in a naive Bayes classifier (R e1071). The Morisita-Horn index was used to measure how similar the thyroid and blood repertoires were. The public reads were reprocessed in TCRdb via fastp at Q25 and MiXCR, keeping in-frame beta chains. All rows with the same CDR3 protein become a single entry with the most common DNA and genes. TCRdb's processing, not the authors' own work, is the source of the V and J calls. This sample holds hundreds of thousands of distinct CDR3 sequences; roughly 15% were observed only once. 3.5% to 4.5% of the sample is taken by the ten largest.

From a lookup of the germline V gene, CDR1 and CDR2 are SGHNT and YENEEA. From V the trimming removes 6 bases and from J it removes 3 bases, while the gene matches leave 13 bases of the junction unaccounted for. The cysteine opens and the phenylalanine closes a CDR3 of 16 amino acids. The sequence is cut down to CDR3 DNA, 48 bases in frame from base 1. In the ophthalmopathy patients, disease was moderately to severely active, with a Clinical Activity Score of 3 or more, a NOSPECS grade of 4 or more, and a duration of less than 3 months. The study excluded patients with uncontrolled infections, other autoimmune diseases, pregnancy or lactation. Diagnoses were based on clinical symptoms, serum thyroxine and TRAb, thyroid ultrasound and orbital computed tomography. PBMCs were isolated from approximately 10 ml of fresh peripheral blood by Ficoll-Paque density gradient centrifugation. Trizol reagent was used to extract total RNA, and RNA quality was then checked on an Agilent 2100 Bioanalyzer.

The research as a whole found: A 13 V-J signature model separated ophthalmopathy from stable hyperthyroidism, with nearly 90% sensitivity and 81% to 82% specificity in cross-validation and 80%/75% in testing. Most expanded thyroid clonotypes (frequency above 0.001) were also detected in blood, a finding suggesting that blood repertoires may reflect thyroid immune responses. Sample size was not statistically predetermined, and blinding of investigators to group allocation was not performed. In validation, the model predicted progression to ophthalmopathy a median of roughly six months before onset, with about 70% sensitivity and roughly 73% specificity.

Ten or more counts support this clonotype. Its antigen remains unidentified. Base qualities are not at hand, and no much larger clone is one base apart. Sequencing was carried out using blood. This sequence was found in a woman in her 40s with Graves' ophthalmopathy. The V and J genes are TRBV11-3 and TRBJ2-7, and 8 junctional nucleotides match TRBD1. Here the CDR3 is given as CASRREDRGLDYEQYF. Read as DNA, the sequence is TGTGCCAGCAGGCGAGAAGACAGGGGACTTGACTACGAGCAGTACTTC.